The present entry profiles one TCR beta chain with its context. Its antigen target is currently unknown. Base qualities are not provided; no much larger clone lies one nucleotide away. The data stem from a study of post-analysis software for immune sequencing data (dated by TCRdb to 2015 to 2017). General notes on the study: The recorded disease courses included relapsing-remitting, secondary progressive and progressive-relapsing multiple sclerosis, and some patients had no subtype annotation. A subset of samples was prepared in parallel using single-end sample barcoding, then pooled and co-amplified after Illumina adapter ligation. The multiple sclerosis patient repertoires were compared with 11 previously published healthy control repertoires from donors aged roughly 6 to 25 years.

The library was prepared using PCR. Sequenced using an Illumina HiSeq 2500. Unique molecular identifiers were incorporated into TCR beta cDNA libraries to reduce PCR and sequencing biases. About 0.5 million cDNA molecules were obtained for every 1 to 10 million input T cells, so each molecule roughly corresponded to one T cell. The same protocol used for the earlier healthy control dataset was applied to prepare and sequence the patient libraries. Within a given batch, samples were prepared together, multiplexed and sequenced on the same HiSeq lane. In the paper's pipeline: MIGEC handled the raw barcoded reads, throwing out single-read molecular identifier groups before consensus assembly and CDR3 extraction. VDJtools was used for post-analysis of the clonotype tables, and diversity was normalized by down-sampling every dataset to the size of the smallest sample. In repertoire overlap clustering, CDR3 amino acid sequences, but not nucleotide sequences, were matched to correct batch-related cross-sample contamination. The public reads were reprocessed in TCRdb via fastp at Q25 and MiXCR, keeping in-frame beta chains. Every distinct CDR3 protein forms one entry, paired with its most common genes and DNA. The V and J calls reflect TCRdb's pipeline rather than the authors' work. This sample has fewer than 850,000 distinct CDR3 sequences in its table, and just over 45% of those were observed once. The ten largest clones add up to roughly 4.4% of the sample.

To demonstrate the VDJtools post-analysis software, TCR beta repertoires were profiled from the peripheral blood of 10 to 15 young patients with multiple sclerosis. The patients with multiple sclerosis were children and adolescents between about 6 and 15 years of age. V is trimmed back by 6 bases and J by 3 bases, and the junction contains 19 bases that no gene match accounts for. The CDR3 sequence holds 18 residues, the cysteine and phenylalanine included. The kept DNA is CDR3 alone, 54 bases in frame from the first base. Based on the germline V gene (reference sequence), the CDR1 and CDR2 sequences are MNHEY and SMNVEV. Findings and caveats that apply to the study as a whole: Strong co-clustering of samples prepared in the same batch was shown by direct clustering with F measure, prompting a batch-effect correction. Patients showed significantly higher frequencies than controls for five TRBV segments, among them TRBV5-6, TRBV5-1 and TRBV20-1. Significantly lower normalized Chao1 diversity was found in multiple sclerosis patients than in controls, suggesting substantial peripheral T-cell clonal expansion. The multiple sclerosis patient group was slightly younger than the control group.

This receptor was taken from a girl between 5 and 17 years old with multiple sclerosis. The sequenced sample was blood. The sequence links TRBV27 to TRBJ2-7, with 8 central nucleotides matching TRBD2. CDR3 protein: CASSSARTGTRTLYEQYF. Read as DNA, the sequence is TGTGCCAGCAGCTCGGCCCGAACGGGGACTAGAACACTCTACGAGCAGTACTTC.